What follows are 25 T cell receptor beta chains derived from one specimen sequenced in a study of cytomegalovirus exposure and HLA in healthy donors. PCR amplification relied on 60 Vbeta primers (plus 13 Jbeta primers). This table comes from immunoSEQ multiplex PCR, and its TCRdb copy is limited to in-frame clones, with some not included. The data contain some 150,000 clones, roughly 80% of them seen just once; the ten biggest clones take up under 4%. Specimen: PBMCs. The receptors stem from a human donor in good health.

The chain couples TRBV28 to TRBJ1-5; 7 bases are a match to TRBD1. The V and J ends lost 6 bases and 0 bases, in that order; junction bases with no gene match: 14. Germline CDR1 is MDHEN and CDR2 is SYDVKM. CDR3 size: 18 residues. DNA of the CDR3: TGTGCCAGCAGCACCACCAGACAGGGCTCTTATAGCAATCAGCCCCAGCATTTT. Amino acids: CASSTTRQGSYSNQPQHF.

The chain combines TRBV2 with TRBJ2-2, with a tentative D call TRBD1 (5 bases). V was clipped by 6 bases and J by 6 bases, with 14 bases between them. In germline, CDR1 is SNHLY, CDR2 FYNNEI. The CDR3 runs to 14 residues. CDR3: CASSRQGRSGELFF. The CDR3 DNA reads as TGTGCCAGCAGCAGGCAGGGTCGGTCCGGGGAGCTGTTTTTT.

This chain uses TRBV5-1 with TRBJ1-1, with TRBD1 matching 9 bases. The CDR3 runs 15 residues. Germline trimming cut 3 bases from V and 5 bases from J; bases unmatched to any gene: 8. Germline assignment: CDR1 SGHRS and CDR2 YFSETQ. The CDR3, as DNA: TGCGCCAGCAGCTCGGGACAGGGCTCTGGGACTGAAGCTTTCTTT. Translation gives CASSSGQGSGTEAFF.

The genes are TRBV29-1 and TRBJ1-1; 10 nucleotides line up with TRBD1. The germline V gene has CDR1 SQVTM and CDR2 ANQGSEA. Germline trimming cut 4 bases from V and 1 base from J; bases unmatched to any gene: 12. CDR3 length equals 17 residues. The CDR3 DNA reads TGCAGCGTTGGGTCGGACAGGGGGAGTCTCGGGAACACTGAAGCTTTCTTT. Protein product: CSVGSDRGSLGNTEAFF.

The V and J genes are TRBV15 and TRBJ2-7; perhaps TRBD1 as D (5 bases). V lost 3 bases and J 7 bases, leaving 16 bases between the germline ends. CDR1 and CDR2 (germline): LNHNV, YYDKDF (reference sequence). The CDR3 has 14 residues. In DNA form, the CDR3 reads TGTGCCACCAGCAGGAACTCAGGGTCTGGAGAGCAGTACTTC. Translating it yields CATSRNSGSGEQYF.

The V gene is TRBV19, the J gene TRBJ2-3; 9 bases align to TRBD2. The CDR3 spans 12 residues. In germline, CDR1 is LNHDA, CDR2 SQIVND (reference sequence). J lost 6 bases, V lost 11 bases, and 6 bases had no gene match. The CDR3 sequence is CAVSGSGDTQYF. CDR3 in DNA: TGTGCCGTTAGCGGGAGTGGGGATACGCAGTATTTT.

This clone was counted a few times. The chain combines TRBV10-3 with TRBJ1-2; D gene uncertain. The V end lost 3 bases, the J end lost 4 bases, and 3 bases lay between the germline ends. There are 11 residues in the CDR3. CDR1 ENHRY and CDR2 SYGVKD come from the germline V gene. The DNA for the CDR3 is TGTGCCATCAGTGACGGCTATGGCTACACCTTC. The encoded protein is CAISDGYGYTF.

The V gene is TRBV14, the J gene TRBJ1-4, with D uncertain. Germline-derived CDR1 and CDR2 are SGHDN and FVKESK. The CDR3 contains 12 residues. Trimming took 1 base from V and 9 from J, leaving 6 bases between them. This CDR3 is CASSQGQKKLFF. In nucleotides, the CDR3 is TGTGCCAGCAGCCAAGGGCAGAAAAAACTGTTTTTT. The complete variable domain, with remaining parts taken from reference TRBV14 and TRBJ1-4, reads EAGVTQFPSHSVIEKGQTVTLRCDPISGHDNLYWYRRVMGKEIKFLLHFVKESKQDESGMPNNRFLAERTGGTYSTLKVQPAELEDSGVYFCASSQGQKKLFFGSGTQLSVL.

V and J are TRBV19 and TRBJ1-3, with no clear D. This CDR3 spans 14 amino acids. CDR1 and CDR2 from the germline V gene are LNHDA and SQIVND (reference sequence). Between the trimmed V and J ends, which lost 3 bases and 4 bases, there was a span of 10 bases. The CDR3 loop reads CASSIRGSGNTIYF. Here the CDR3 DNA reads TGTGCCAGTAGTATTAGAGGGTCCGGAAACACCATATATTTT.

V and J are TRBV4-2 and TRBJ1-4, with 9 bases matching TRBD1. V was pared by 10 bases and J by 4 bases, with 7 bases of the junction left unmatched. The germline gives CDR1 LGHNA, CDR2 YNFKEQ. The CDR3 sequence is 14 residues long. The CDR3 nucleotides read TGTGCCACTTCCCGGGACAGGGATAATGAAAAACTGTTTTTT. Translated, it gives CATSRDRDNEKLFF.

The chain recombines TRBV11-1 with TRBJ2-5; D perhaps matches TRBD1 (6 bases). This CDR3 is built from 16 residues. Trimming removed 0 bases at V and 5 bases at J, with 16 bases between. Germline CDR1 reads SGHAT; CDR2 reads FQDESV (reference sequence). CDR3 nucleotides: TGTGCCAGCAGCTTAGCGCACAGGGACCTCCAGGAGACCCAGTACTTC. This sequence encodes CASSLAHRDLQETQYF.

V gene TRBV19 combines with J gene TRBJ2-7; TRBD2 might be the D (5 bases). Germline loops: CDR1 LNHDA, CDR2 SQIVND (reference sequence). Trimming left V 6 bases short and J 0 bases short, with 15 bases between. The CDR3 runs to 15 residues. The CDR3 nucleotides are TGTGCCAGTAGCGTGGGCGGGCTCCCCTCCTACGAGCAGTACTTC. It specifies CASSVGGLPSYEQYF.

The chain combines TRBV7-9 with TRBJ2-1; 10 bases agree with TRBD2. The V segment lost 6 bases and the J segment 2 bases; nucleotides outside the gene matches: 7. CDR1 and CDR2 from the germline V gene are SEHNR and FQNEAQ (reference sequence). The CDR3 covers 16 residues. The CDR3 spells CASRPDLAGAYNEQFF. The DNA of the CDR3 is TGTGCCAGCAGACCTGACCTAGCGGGGGCCTACAATGAGCAGTTCTTC.

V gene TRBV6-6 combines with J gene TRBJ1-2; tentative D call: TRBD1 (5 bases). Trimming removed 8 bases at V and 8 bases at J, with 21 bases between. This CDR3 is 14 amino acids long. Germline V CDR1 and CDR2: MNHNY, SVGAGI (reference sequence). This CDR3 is CASSPSGGASGYTF. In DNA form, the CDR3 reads TGTGCCAGCTCCCCTTCAGGAGGGGCTTCGGGCTACACCTTC.

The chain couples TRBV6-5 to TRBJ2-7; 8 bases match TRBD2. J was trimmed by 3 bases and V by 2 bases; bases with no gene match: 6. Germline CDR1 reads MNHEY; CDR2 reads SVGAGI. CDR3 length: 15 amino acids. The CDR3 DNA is TGTGCCAGCAGTTACGGCGCGGGACTAGACTACGAGCAGTACTTC. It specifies CASSYGAGLDYEQYF.

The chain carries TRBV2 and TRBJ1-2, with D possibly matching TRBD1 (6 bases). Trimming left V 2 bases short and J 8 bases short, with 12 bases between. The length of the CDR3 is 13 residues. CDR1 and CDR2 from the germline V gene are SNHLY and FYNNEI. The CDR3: CASSELRGQGYTF. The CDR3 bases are TGTGCCAGCAGTGAATTGCGGGGGCAAGGCTACACCTTC. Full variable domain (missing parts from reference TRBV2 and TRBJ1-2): EPEVTQTPSHQVTQMGQEVILRCVPISNHLYFYWYRQILGQKVEFLVSFYNNEISEKSEIFDDQFSVERPDGSNFTLKIRSTKLEDSAMYFCASSELRGQGYTFGSGTRLTVV.

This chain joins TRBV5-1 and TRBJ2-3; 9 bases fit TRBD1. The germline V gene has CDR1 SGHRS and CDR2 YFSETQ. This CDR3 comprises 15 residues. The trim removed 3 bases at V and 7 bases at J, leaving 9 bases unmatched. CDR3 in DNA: TGCGCCAGCAGCTACGGACAGGGGAGGGGAAATACGCAGTATTTT. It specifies CASSYGQGRGNTQYF.

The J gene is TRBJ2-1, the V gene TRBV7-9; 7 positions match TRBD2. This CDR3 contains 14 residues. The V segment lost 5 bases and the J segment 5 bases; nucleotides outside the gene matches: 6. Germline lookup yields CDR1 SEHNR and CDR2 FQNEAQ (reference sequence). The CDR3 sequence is CASSPRGLNNEQFF. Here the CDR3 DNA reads TGTGCCAGCAGCCCAAGGGGACTAAACAATGAGCAGTTCTTC.

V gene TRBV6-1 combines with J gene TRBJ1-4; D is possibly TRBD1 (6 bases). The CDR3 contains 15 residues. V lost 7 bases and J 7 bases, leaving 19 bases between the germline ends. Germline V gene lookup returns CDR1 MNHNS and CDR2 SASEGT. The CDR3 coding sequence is TGTGCCAGCATGCCGAGGGGGGGGCCTGTTGAAAAACTGTTTTTT. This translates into CASMPRGGPVEKLFF.

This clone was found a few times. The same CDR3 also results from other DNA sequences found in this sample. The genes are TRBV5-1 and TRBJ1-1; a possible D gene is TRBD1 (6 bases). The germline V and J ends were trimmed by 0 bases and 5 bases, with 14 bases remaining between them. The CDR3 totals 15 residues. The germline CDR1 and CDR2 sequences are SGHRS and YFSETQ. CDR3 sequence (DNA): TGCGCCAGCAGCTTGGGGCAGGGGATGAGGACTGAAGCTTTCTTT. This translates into CASSLGQGMRTEAFF.

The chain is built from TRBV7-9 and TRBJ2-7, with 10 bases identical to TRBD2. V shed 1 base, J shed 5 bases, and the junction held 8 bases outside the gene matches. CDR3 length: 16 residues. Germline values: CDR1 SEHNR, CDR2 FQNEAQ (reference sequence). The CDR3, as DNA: TGTGCCAGCAGCTTAGTTCTAGCGGGAGTTTCCCACGAGCAGTACTTC. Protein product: CASSLVLAGVSHEQYF.

Written as DNA, the CDR3 is TGTGCCAGCAGCATCAGGGGTAGGAACGAGCAGTACTTC. Translating it yields CASSIRGRNEQYF. The chain links TRBV7-9 to TRBJ2-7; D may be TRBD1 (6 bases). Trimming removed 5 bases from V and 5 bases from J, with 13 bases in between. CDR3 length: 13 amino acids. Germline CDR1 reads SEHNR; CDR2 reads FQNEAQ (reference sequence).

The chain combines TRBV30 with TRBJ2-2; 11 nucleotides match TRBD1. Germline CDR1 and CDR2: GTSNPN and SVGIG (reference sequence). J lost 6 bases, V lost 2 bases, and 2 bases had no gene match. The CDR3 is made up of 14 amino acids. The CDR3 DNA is TGTGCCTGGAGTCCGGGACAGGGGGCCGGGGAGCTGTTTTTT. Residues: CAWSPGQGAGELFF.

The chain's CDR3 is CASSMATGIYEQYF. CDR3 DNA: TGTGCCAGTAGTATGGCGACAGGGATCTACGAGCAGTACTTC. This rearrangement joins TRBV19 to TRBJ2-7; TRBD1 matches 7 bases. This CDR3 is 14 amino acids long. Losses at the gene ends were 3 bases for V and 3 bases for J; bases not matched to a gene: 5. Germline V gene data show CDR1 as LNHDA and CDR2 as SQIVND (reference sequence).

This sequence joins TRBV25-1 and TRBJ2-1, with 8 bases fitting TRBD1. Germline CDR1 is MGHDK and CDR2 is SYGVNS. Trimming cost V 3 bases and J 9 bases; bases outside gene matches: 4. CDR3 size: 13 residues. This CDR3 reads CASSDFDRGEQFF. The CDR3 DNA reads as TGTGCCAGCAGTGATTTTGACAGGGGTGAGCAGTTCTTC.